This T cell receptor beta chain was captured in a study of blood T cell repertoires in COVID-19. Libraries were prepared by immunoSEQ multiplex PCR; TCRdb keeps only in-frame clonotypes and omits some of them. The sample lists about 71,000 clones; more than 80% were seen once. This clone has a single count. Per the germline V gene, CDR1 is MDHEN and CDR2 is SYDVKM. The length of the CDR3 is 15 residues. After removal of 4 bases from V and 3 bases from J, the junction contained 6 bases not matched to a gene. The sample was peripheral blood. The receptor comes from an older man with acute or convalescent COVID-19. V is TRBV28 and J is TRBJ1-2; 9 bases fit TRBD1. CDR3 amino acids: CASSSPTGGDYGYTF. CDR3 bases: TGTGCCAGCAGTTCCCCGACAGGGGGAGACTATGGCTACACCTTC.